This entry describes one TCR beta chain. One end of the junction fails to match germline, which may point to a read error. This sample stems from a study of T-cell memory formation after mild COVID-19. TCRdb called the 5' RACE reads again in MiXCR, with one record for every CDR3 protein. The table has approximately 60,000 distinct CDR3 sequences, about 10% seen once. This CDR3 is built from 15 residues. Germline CDR1 is SGHTA and CDR2 is FQGNSA. This TCR derives from a man in his late teens or twenties who had mild COVID-19 (a few samples of this study predate the infection). Cell type and time point are not known. Sequences were obtained from PBMCs or a T cell subset sorted from them (not recorded which). The chain uses TRBV7-2 and TRBJ2-2; perhaps D is TRBD1 or TRBD2 (5 bases each). CDR3: CASNFFGAKHRGAVF. For the CDR3, the DNA is TGTGCCAGCAATTTTTTTGGGGCGAAACACCGGGGAGCTGTTTTT.